The 3 T cell receptor beta chains reported below all come from one sample, sequenced in a study of blood T cell repertoires in COVID-19. Data came from immunoSEQ multiplex PCR; TCRdb stores just in-frame clones and leaves some out. The table includes roughly 220,000 clones, roughly 83% detected once. Sequenced material: PBMCs or T cells enriched from blood (not recorded which). All receptors derive from a woman in her forties with acute COVID-19.

V is TRBV5-4 and J is TRBJ2-1; D ambiguous. Germline V CDR1 and CDR2: SGHNT, YYREEE (reference sequence). The germline V and J ends were trimmed by 4 bases and 0 bases, with 14 bases remaining between them. The CDR3 spans 16 residues. For the CDR3, the DNA is TGTGCCAGCAGCAGGCTCCAGGATTACTCCTACAATGAGCAGTTCTTC. Amino acid sequence: CASSRLQDYSYNEQFF.

This clone was observed a single time. The chain couples TRBV20-1 to TRBJ2-2; D is perhaps TRBD1 (6 bases). Trimming stripped 3 bases from V and 4 bases from J, with 12 bases between. CDR3 length: 14 amino acids. CDR1 and CDR2 (germline): DFQATT, SNEGSKA (reference sequence). CDR3 sequence: CSASDRQGTGELFF. CDR3 sequence (DNA): TGCAGTGCTAGTGACAGGCAGGGCACCGGGGAGCTGTTTTTT.

The chain uses TRBV5-6 and TRBJ1-2, with D hard to call. CDR1 SGHDT and CDR2 YYEEEE come from the germline V gene. The CDR3 spans 15 residues. Trimming shortened V by 4 bases and J by 3 bases, and 16 bases separated the two germline ends. CDR3 region: CASSIYGRSHYGYTF. The CDR3 DNA reads as TGTGCCAGCAGCATCTATGGCCGGAGCCACTATGGCTACACCTTC.